This entry describes one T cell receptor (beta chain). In the original workflow: Estimation of nucleated cell counts relied on the amplification of reference gene primers. Profiling relied on immunoSEQ multiplex PCR, and the TCRdb table lists in-frame clones only, not all of them. V, J and clone size are those of that table, while D and trimming were read from the DNA. The profile shows about 180,000 clones, roughly four fifths of them singletons. Seattle cases were enrolled at active infection and followed longitudinally. The data stem from a study of blood T cell repertoires in COVID-19. In the study overall: The United States, Italy and Spain provided the acute and convalescent COVID-19 samples.

Germline V CDR1 and CDR2: SGHTA, FQGNSA. CDR3 length: 16 amino acids. V was trimmed by 2 bases and J by 1 base, leaving 13 bases between them. Input material: peripheral blood. This receptor was identified in a woman in her 70s with COVID-19, enrolled during active disease. V usage is TRBV7-2 and J usage is TRBJ2-3; D possibly corresponds to TRBD2 (6 bases). DNA of the CDR3: TGTGCCAGCAGCTTAAATCGGCCTAGCGGCACAGATACGCAGTATTTT. Encoded protein: CASSLNRPSGTDTQYF.